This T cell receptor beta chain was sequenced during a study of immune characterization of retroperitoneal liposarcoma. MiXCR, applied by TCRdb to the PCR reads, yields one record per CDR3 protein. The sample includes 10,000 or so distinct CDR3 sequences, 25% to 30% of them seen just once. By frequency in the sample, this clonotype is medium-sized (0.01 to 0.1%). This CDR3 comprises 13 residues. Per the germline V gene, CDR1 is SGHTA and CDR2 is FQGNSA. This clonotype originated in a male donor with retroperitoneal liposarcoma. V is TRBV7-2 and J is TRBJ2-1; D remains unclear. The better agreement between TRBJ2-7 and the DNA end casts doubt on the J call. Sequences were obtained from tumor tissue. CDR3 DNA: TGTGCCAGCAGCTTAGGCATGTACAATGAGCAGTACTTC. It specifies CASSLGMYNEQYF.